One sample yielded the 21 T cell receptor beta chains listed below, sequenced in a study of CD8 T cells in ankylosing spondylitis. One entry per CDR3 protein results from TCRdb running MiXCR on the 5' RACE reads. The sample has over 200,000 distinct CDR3 sequences, about 10% seen once. Source material: blood, either unsorted or a sorted T cell fraction (not recorded which). The receptors come from a male donor with ankylosing spondylitis or in good health (not recorded which).

V gene TRBV12-3 or TRBV12-4 combines with J gene TRBJ1-1, with 11 bases fitting TRBD1. This CDR3 comprises 14 residues. Trimming removed 6 bases from V and 5 bases from J; junction bases left unmatched: 5. CDR3 region: CASRGRDRGTEAFF. The DNA of the CDR3 is TGTGCCAGCAGAGGTCGGGACAGGGGGACTGAAGCTTTCTTT.

This clonotype has at least ten counts. V is TRBV5-1 and J is TRBJ1-4, with a possible D match to TRBD1 (6 bases). The CDR3 covers 14 residues. The V gene's germline CDR1 is SGHRS and CDR2 YFSETQ. V was pared by 3 bases and J by 8 bases, with 14 bases between. Here the CDR3 reads CASSSTGAGEKLFF. The DNA for the CDR3 is TGCGCCAGCAGCTCCACGGGGGCTGGGGAAAAACTGTTTTTT.

In this sample, this clonotype turned up a few times. V and J are TRBV20-1 and TRBJ2-1; the match to TRBD2 covers 9 bases. Germline assignment: CDR1 DFQATT and CDR2 SNEGSKA (reference sequence). V trimming: 1 base; J trimming: 0 bases; junction bases outside the gene matches: 7. The CDR3 has 17 amino acids. DNA for the CDR3: TGCAGTGCTAGAGTAGCAAGCGGGGGGTCCTCCTACAATGAGCAGTTCTTC. It translates to CSARVASGGSSYNEQFF.

This clonotype was recorded a few times. This chain joins TRBV20-1 and TRBJ1-5; D unclear. CDR3 length: 15 amino acids. The germline V gene encodes CDR1 DFQATT and CDR2 SNEGSKA (reference sequence). Trimming took off 2 bases at V and 3 bases at J, with 14 bases between the two ends. The CDR3 sequence is CSARQVTSNNQPQHF. Here the CDR3 DNA reads TGCAGTGCTAGACAGGTTACCTCCAACAATCAGCCCCAGCATTTT.

The table lists this clonotype with many counts. The rearrangement links TRBV7-2 to TRBJ1-3; 10 bases are a match to TRBD1. In germline, CDR1 is SGHTA, CDR2 FQGNSA. CDR3 length: 14 residues. J was trimmed by 6 bases and V by 5 bases; bases with no gene match: 4. The CDR3 DNA sequence: TGTGCCAGCAGCCGGGACAGGGGTCTAAACACCATATATTTT. Its translation: CASSRDRGLNTIYF.

This chain uses TRBV7-6 with TRBJ1-2, with D hard to call. Trimming took off 1 base at V and 8 bases at J, with 14 bases between the two ends. The length of the CDR3 is 14 residues. The V gene's germline CDR1 is SGHVS and CDR2 FNYEAQ. The CDR3: CASSLGGASGGYTF. The CDR3 DNA reads as TGTGCCAGCAGCTTAGGTGGTGCCTCGGGGGGCTACACCTTC.

This clonotype has at least ten counts. The V and J genes are TRBV5-1 and TRBJ2-7, with D possibly TRBD1 on 5 matching bases. Trimming left V 2 bases short and J 2 bases short, with 8 bases between. The CDR3 totals 13 residues. The V gene's germline CDR1 is SGHRS and CDR2 YFSETQ. The CDR3 loop is CASSFDSPYEQYF. The DNA of the CDR3 is TGCGCCAGCAGCTTCGACAGCCCCTACGAGCAGTACTTC.

This clonotype showed up many times. This chain joins TRBV12-3 or TRBV12-4 and TRBJ1-5; D might be TRBD1 (6 bases). This CDR3 has 14 amino acids. V dropped 4 bases and J dropped 4 bases, with 11 bases sitting between them. CDR3 DNA sequence: TGTGCCAGCAGTTCGGACAGTAAAAATCAGCCCCAGCATTTT. Translating gives CASSSDSKNQPQHF.

The chain couples TRBV5-6 to TRBJ2-1, with unresolved D. Germline V gene lookup returns CDR1 SGHDT and CDR2 YYEEEE. Trimming took 1 base from V and 0 from J, leaving 8 bases between them. This CDR3 is built from 15 residues. CDR3 amino acids: CASSLLSSSYNEQFF. The DNA for the CDR3 is TGTGCCAGCAGCTTGCTGAGTAGCTCCTACAATGAGCAGTTCTTC.

This clonotype has at least ten counts. V and J are TRBV3-1 and TRBJ2-1; a weak D match, TRBD2 (5 bases). Deletions cut 0 bases from V and 4 bases from J, with 16 bases between. The CDR3 length is 17 residues. Germline V gives CDR1 LGHDT, CDR2 YNNKEL (reference sequence). The CDR3 coding sequence is TGTGCCAGCAGCCAAGAGCCCCCGCGGGCTCAATACAATGAGCAGTTCTTC. Translation: CASSQEPPRAQYNEQFF.

This clonotype was counted many times. V is TRBV5-1 and J is TRBJ2-2; D call uncertain. The V and J ends lost 0 bases and 1 base respectively, with 7 bases between them. Germline assignment: CDR1 SGHRS and CDR2 YFSETQ. This CDR3 comprises 15 residues. The CDR3 bases are TGCGCCAGCAGCTTGGCCCCAGGGAACACCGGGGAGCTGTTTTTT. Translated, it gives CASSLAPGNTGELFF.

This clonotype was counted many times. A junction boundary mismatches the germline segment, possibly from a read error. The genes are TRBV7-3 and TRBJ1-1, with a possible D match to TRBD1 (5 bases). The CDR3 has 15 residues. Germline V CDR1 and CDR2: SGHTA, FQGTGA. The CDR3 coding sequence is TGTGCCAGCAGTTTAAGTGCGGGGACGAACACTGAAGCTTTCTTT. Amino acids: CASSLSAGTNTEAFF.

There are many counts of this clonotype. The V gene is TRBV7-2, the J gene TRBJ2-5, with TRBD2 matching 12 bases. Germline CDR1 reads SGHTA; CDR2 reads FQGNSA. This CDR3 is 12 amino acids long. V lost 5 bases, J lost 14 bases, and 6 bases stayed unmatched. The CDR3 reads CASSPRTSGVYF. DNA for the CDR3: TGTGCCAGCAGCCCCCGGACTAGCGGGGTATACTTC.

At least ten counts were recorded for this clonotype. This chain uses TRBV7-9 with TRBJ1-6; 7 bases agree with TRBD1. The CDR3 runs 15 residues. The germline CDR1 and CDR2 sequences are SEHNR and FQNEAQ (reference sequence). V was pared by 5 bases and J by 10 bases, with 11 bases of the junction left unmatched. As DNA, the CDR3 is TGTGCCAGCAGCCGCCGACAGGGCGTACAGTCACCCCTCCACTTT. It codes for CASSRRQGVQSPLHF.

This clonotype occurred many times. The gene calls are TRBV6-2 or TRBV6-3 and TRBJ2-1; D possibly corresponds to TRBD2 (5 bases). The V gene's germline CDR1 is MNHEY and CDR2 SVGEGT. V was shortened by 5 bases and J by 12 bases, with 14 bases between the two germline ends. This CDR3 is built from 12 residues. CDR3 DNA: TGTGCCAGCAGTCCCCCCGGCAGCGGGCAGTTCTTC. Translated, it gives CASSPPGSGQFF.

This clonotype has a count of ten or more. This chain uses TRBV12-3 or TRBV12-4 with TRBJ1-4; 10 bases are a match to TRBD1. The V gene end was trimmed by 6 bases and the J gene end by 3 bases; junction bases not matched to a gene: 7. This CDR3 is 16 amino acids long. The CDR3 is CASRIGTGEANEKLFF. In DNA, the CDR3 is TGTGCCAGCAGGATAGGGACAGGGGAGGCTAATGAAAAACTGTTTTTT.

This clonotype was detected ten times or more. This chain links TRBV2 with TRBJ1-4; the D gene is possibly TRBD1 (5 bases). V lost 7 bases and J lost 8, with 20 bases in between. This CDR3 has 15 residues. The germline V gene has CDR1 SNHLY and CDR2 FYNNEI. The CDR3 DNA follows: TGTGCCAGCACCTTTATTCCGGGACTGGGGGAAAAACTGTTTTTT. Residues: CASTFIPGLGEKLFF.

This clonotype was observed a few times. The V call is TRBV29-1, the J call TRBJ2-5; 7 bases are shared with TRBD2. This CDR3 has 14 amino acids. In germline, CDR1 is SQVTM, CDR2 ANQGSEA. Trimming cost V 7 bases and J 5 bases; bases outside gene matches: 13. The CDR3 DNA is TGCAGCGCCTCGGGAGGAGGGGCAACGGAGACCCAGTACTTC. The encoded protein is CSASGGGATETQYF.

In this sample, this clonotype turned up a few times. The rearrangement uses TRBV20-1 and TRBJ2-7, with D unclear. The CDR3 totals 14 residues. Trimming removed 0 bases from V and 4 bases from J, with 13 bases in between. Germline V gives CDR1 DFQATT, CDR2 SNEGSKA (reference sequence). CDR3 protein: CSARDRAPTYEQYF. CDR3 bases: TGCAGTGCTAGAGATCGGGCCCCTACTTACGAGCAGTACTTC.

In its sample, this clonotype was seen many times. V gene TRBV29-1 combines with J gene TRBJ1-1; D remains unclear. V lost 7 bases and J lost 1, with 13 bases in between. Germline values: CDR1 SQVTM, CDR2 ANQGSEA. The CDR3 loop spans 13 amino acids. CDR3 sequence reads: CSASTARNTEAFF. The DNA of the CDR3 is TGCAGCGCGTCTACGGCGCGGAACACTGAAGCTTTCTTT.

The chain employs TRBV28 and TRBJ2-2, with TRBD1 identical over 11 bases. Per the germline V gene, CDR1 is MDHEN and CDR2 is SYDVKM. CDR3 length: 14 residues. Unmatched junction bases numbered 3, after V lost 7 bases and J lost 5 bases. The CDR3 nucleotides read TGTGCCAGCACTAGGGACAGGGGGACCGGGGAGCTGTTTTTT. As protein: CASTRDRGTGELFF.